This passage covers 30 T cell receptor beta chains from one sample sequenced in a study of blood T cells in healthy people across ages. With a J-beta primer mix and a sample-barcoded 5' primer, a second PCR ran about 7 to 12 cycles. Each CDR3 protein is one row after TCRdb ran MiXCR on the 5' RACE reads. In the table there are roughly 1.9 million distinct CDR3 sequences, around 42% of which are singletons. Sequenced: blood. These receptor sequences come from a human donor in good health.

A few counts support this clonotype. This chain connects TRBV10-3 to TRBJ1-2; D is undetermined. This CDR3 is built from 14 residues. Trimming stripped 8 bases from V and 4 bases from J, with 17 bases between. Germline CDR1 is ENHRY and CDR2 is SYGVKD. This CDR3 is CAIGSGPEPYGYTF. CDR3 nucleotides: TGTGCCATCGGGTCAGGTCCAGAGCCCTATGGCTACACCTTC.

This clonotype occurred a few times. The rearrangement uses TRBV7-8 and TRBJ1-3, with a tentative D call TRBD1 (5 bases). The V end was cut by 4 bases, the J end by 3 bases, with 10 bases between. The CDR3 consists of 14 residues. In germline, CDR1 is SGHVS, CDR2 FQNEAQ. CDR3 sequence: CASSSRVLGNTIYF. For the CDR3, the DNA is TGTGCCAGCAGCTCCAGGGTTCTTGGAAACACCATATATTTT.

This clonotype was found a few times. The genes are TRBV7-2 and TRBJ2-3; possibly TRBD1 or TRBD2 for D (6 bases each). With 5 bases removed from V and 0 bases from J, the gap between germline ends came to 15 bases. The CDR3 sequence is 16 residues long. Germline V gene data show CDR1 as SGHTA and CDR2 as FQGNSA. The CDR3 DNA sequence: TGTGCCAGCAGCCAAAACATCGGGGGCAGCACAGATACGCAGTATTTT. Its translation: CASSQNIGGSTDTQYF.

V is TRBV5-6 and J is TRBJ2-3; 7 nucleotides line up with TRBD1. J gave up 4 bases and V 1 base, and 9 bases lay outside the gene matches. Germline loops: CDR1 SGHDT, CDR2 YYEEEE. The CDR3 has 16 amino acids. CDR3 residues: CASSLFDRVDADTQYF. CDR3 nucleotides: TGTGCCAGCAGCTTGTTCGACAGGGTTGACGCAGATACGCAGTATTTT.

V usage is TRBV4-2 and J usage is TRBJ2-3; TRBD2 matches 7 bases. The length of the CDR3 is 17 residues. J gave up 2 bases and V 1 base, and 9 bases lay outside the gene matches. Germline loops: CDR1 LGHNA, CDR2 YNFKEQ. The CDR3 nucleotides read TGTGCCAGCAGCCAAGCCCCCCGGGACTACGACACAGATACGCAGTATTTT. This encodes CASSQAPRDYDTDTQYF.

This chain uses TRBV11-3 with TRBJ2-5, with TRBD2 matching over 12 bases. The germline V gene has CDR1 SGHNT and CDR2 YENEEA. V lost 4 bases, J lost 6 bases, and 6 bases stayed unmatched. The CDR3 is 15 amino acids. This CDR3 is CASSSWTSGAKTQYF. The CDR3 DNA reads as TGTGCCAGCAGCTCTTGGACTAGCGGGGCGAAGACCCAGTACTTC.

This chain uses TRBV7-2 with TRBJ2-1; 15 nucleotides align to TRBD2. Germline V gene data show CDR1 as SGHTA and CDR2 as FQGNSA. CDR3 length: 17 residues. Trimming cost V 7 bases and J 0 bases; bases outside gene matches: 4. The CDR3 sequence: CASTGLAGGSSYNEQFF. CDR3 sequence (DNA): TGTGCCAGCACCGGACTAGCGGGGGGGAGCTCCTACAATGAGCAGTTCTTC.

J is TRBJ2-3 and V is TRBV7-2; D could derive from TRBD1 or TRBD2 (7 bases each). V shed 6 bases and J shed 5 bases, with 21 bases lying between them. The V gene's germline CDR1 is SGHTA and CDR2 FQGNSA. This CDR3 comprises 16 residues. The CDR3 protein is CASSLGAGGDLDTQYF. The CDR3 nucleotides read TGTGCCAGCAGTTTGGGGGCAGGGGGGGATCTAGATACGCAGTATTTT.

The chain carries TRBV6-5 and TRBJ2-7, with 7 bases lining up with TRBD1. The CDR3 has 16 residues. V was pared by 5 bases and J by 4 bases, with 14 bases of the junction left unmatched. Per the germline V gene, CDR1 is MNHEY and CDR2 is SVGAGI. The CDR3 reads CASSPRAGTVAYEQYF. For the CDR3, the DNA is TGTGCCAGCAGTCCACGAGCCGGGACAGTCGCGTACGAGCAGTACTTC.

This clonotype was seen a few times. The V call is TRBV2, the J call TRBJ1-2; D not resolved. V lost 3 bases, J lost 4 bases, and 9 bases lay in between. Per germline, CDR1 SNHLY and CDR2 FYNNEI. There are 13 residues in the CDR3. DNA of the CDR3: TGTGCCAGCAGTGACGACCCAATCTATGGCTACACCTTC. Protein sequence: CASSDDPIYGYTF.

The chain recombines TRBV14 with TRBJ1-2; 8 bases are a match to TRBD1. CDR1 SGHDN and CDR2 FVKESK come from the germline V gene. The V gene end was trimmed by 2 bases and the J gene end by 4 bases; junction bases not matched to a gene: 6. The CDR3 runs to 15 residues. The CDR3 sequence: CASSQPGQALYGYTF. CDR3 DNA: TGTGCCAGCAGCCAACCGGGACAGGCACTCTATGGCTACACCTTC.

Details on this clonotype: Its ends do not fully match the called genes, so a read error is possible. This sequence joins TRBV7-6 and TRBJ1-1; a possible D gene is TRBD1 (6 bases). CDR3 length: 16 amino acids. Germline V gene data show CDR1 as SGHVS and CDR2 as FNYEAQ. This CDR3 reads CAGSLEVPGVGTEAFF. The CDR3 coding sequence is TGTGCCGGCAGCTTAGAGGTTCCAGGGGTTGGCACTGAAGCTTTCTTT.

This clonotype was seen a handful of times. CDR3 in DNA: TGTGCCAGCAAAAGGGGGGTCTCGGGCACTGAAGCTTTCTTT. It encodes CASKRGVSGTEAFF. The chain links TRBV7-2 to TRBJ1-1, with D possibly being TRBD1 (6 bases). This CDR3 spans 14 amino acids. Deletions cut 7 bases from V and 4 bases from J, with 16 bases between. Germline V gene lookup returns CDR1 SGHTA and CDR2 FQGNSA.

This clonotype was detected only a few times. J is TRBJ2-3 and V is TRBV7-9, with 10 bases identical to TRBD1. The CDR3 has 16 residues. Germline lookup yields CDR1 SEHNR and CDR2 FQNEAQ (reference sequence). V lost 5 bases, J lost 3 bases, and 8 bases stayed unmatched. Here the CDR3 DNA reads TGTGCCAGCAGCGCCCGGGGACAGGGGAAGACAGATACGCAGTATTTT. It yields the protein CASSARGQGKTDTQYF.

This clonotype turned up a few times. The chain couples TRBV7-2 to TRBJ1-2, with 7 bases that match TRBD1. Trimming cost V 3 bases and J 4 bases; bases outside gene matches: 5. From germline, CDR1 is SGHTA and CDR2 FQGNSA. This CDR3 spans 14 amino acids. The CDR3 loop reads CASSFFRGGYGYTF. The CDR3 DNA follows: TGTGCCAGCAGCTTTTTCAGGGGGGGCTATGGCTACACCTTC.

The chain links TRBV7-6 to TRBJ2-7, with a tentative D call TRBD2 (5 bases). The CDR3 loop spans 15 amino acids. Germline V gives CDR1 SGHVS, CDR2 FNYEAQ. V was cut by 5 bases and J by 0 bases, with 14 bases left in between. For the CDR3, the DNA is TGTGCCAGCAGCCCCAAAACTACTAGCTCCTACGAGCAGTACTTC. Translation gives CASSPKTTSSYEQYF. Looking up the rest from reference TRBV7-6 and TRBJ2-7 gives the full variable domain: GAGVSQSPRYKVTKRGQDVALRCDPISGHVSLYWYRQALGQGPEFLTYFNYEAQQDKSGLPNDRFSAERPEGSISTLTIQRTEQRDSAMYRCASSPKTTSSYEQYFGPGTRLTVT.

This clonotype showed up just a few times. The chain recombines TRBV20-1 with TRBJ1-5; 7 bases line up with TRBD1. Germline V gives CDR1 DFQATT, CDR2 SNEGSKA (reference sequence). The CDR3 consists of 13 residues. Losses at the gene ends were 1 base for V and 6 bases for J; bases not matched to a gene: 3. The CDR3 region has the DNA TGCAGTGCTAGAGGACAGGGAGTTCAGCCCCAGCATTTT. Protein product: CSARGQGVQPQHF.

This chain links TRBV20-1 with TRBJ1-5; possibly TRBD1 for D (5 bases). The germline CDR1 and CDR2 sequences are DFQATT and SNEGSKA (reference sequence). V was pared by 7 bases and J by 3 bases, with 16 bases between. The CDR3 length is 14 residues. CDR3 protein: CSVPTASLNQPQHF. The CDR3 nucleotides are TGCAGTGTCCCGACAGCTTCCCTCAATCAGCCCCAGCATTTT.

V is TRBV13 and J is TRBJ2-3; 11 bases are a match to TRBD2. Trimming cost V 3 bases and J 1 base; bases outside gene matches: 9. The CDR3 totals 18 residues. In germline, CDR1 is PRHDT, CDR2 FYEKMQ (reference sequence). CDR3 amino acids: CASSFSTASGGRTDTQYF. As DNA, the CDR3 is TGTGCCAGCAGCTTCTCTACGGCTAGCGGGGGGCGCACAGATACGCAGTATTTT.

The chain links TRBV3-1 to TRBJ2-5; D is unclear. V lost 3 bases and J lost 3, with 14 bases in between. CDR1 and CDR2 from the germline V gene are LGHDT and YNNKEL (reference sequence). The CDR3 is made up of 15 amino acids. The chain's CDR3 is CASSQGIHIEETQYF. The DNA of the CDR3 is TGTGCCAGCAGCCAGGGTATACACATTGAAGAGACCCAGTACTTC.

This clonotype was detected ten times or more. The chain employs TRBV7-3 and TRBJ1-1, with D uncertain. V was cut by 0 bases and J by 4 bases, with 6 bases left in between. Germline V lookup: CDR1 SGHTA, CDR2 FQGTGA. CDR3 size: 13 residues. For the CDR3, the DNA is TGTGCCAGCAGCTTAACCGGGAGCACTGAAGCTTTCTTT. Protein: CASSLTGSTEAFF.

The sample holds a few counts of this clonotype. This sequence joins TRBV12-3 or TRBV12-4 and TRBJ1-2; maybe TRBD1 (6 bases). V lost 5 bases and J 9 bases, leaving 13 bases between the germline ends. This CDR3 is built from 12 residues. The CDR3 is CASSIRDTRYTF. CDR3 in DNA: TGTGCCAGCAGTATCCGGGACACTCGCTACACCTTC.

The chain recombines TRBV5-1 with TRBJ1-2, with 7 bases identical to TRBD1. Germline CDR1 is SGHRS and CDR2 is YFSETQ. The CDR3 has 16 residues. V shed 4 bases, J shed 5 bases, and the junction held 14 bases outside the gene matches. CDR3: CASSLTGDRVVYGYTF. The DNA of the CDR3 is TGCGCCAGCAGCCTGACCGGTGACAGGGTAGTTTATGGCTACACCTTC. The complete variable domain, with remaining parts taken from reference TRBV5-1 and TRBJ1-2, reads KAGVTQTPRYLIKTRGQQVTLSCSPISGHRSVSWYQQTPGQGLQFLFEYFSETQRNKGNFPGRFSGRQFSNSRSEMNVSTLELGDSALYLCASSLTGDRVVYGYTFGSGTRLTVV.

The chain uses TRBV7-6 and TRBJ2-7; 10 bases line up with TRBD1. With 5 bases clipped from V and 5 bases from J, the junction kept 9 bases outside the gene matches. This CDR3 has 15 residues. Germline CDR1 SGHVS, CDR2 FNYEAQ. The CDR3 DNA sequence: TGTGCCAGCAGCCCGGGACAGGGGTTTGTCCACGAGCAGTACTTC. It codes for CASSPGQGFVHEQYF. The entire variable domain, with the rest obtained from reference TRBV7-6 and TRBJ2-7, is as follows: GAGVSQSPRYKVTKRGQDVALRCDPISGHVSLYWYRQALGQGPEFLTYFNYEAQQDKSGLPNDRFSAERPEGSISTLTIQRTEQRDSAMYRCASSPGQGFVHEQYFGPGTRLTVT.

The V and J genes are TRBV20-1 and TRBJ2-1; D ambiguous. CDR3 length equals 14 residues. The germline V gene has CDR1 DFQATT and CDR2 SNEGSKA (reference sequence). V gave up 6 bases and J gave up 9 bases, with 21 bases separating them. CDR3: CSARSYLSTVEQFF. DNA of the CDR3: TGCAGTGCCAGATCCTATCTCTCTACAGTTGAGCAGTTCTTC.

This clonotype appeared a few times. The gene calls are TRBV7-2 and TRBJ1-2; D possibly corresponds to TRBD1 (5 bases). The CDR3 extends over 17 amino acids. From germline, CDR1 is SGHTA and CDR2 FQGNSA. V gave up 7 bases and J gave up 3 bases, with 24 bases separating them. The CDR3 nucleotides read TGTGCCAGCATCAAAGATGGGGCCGACTGGTCAGACTATGGCTACACCTTC. Translated: CASIKDGADWSDYGYTF.

The genes are TRBV27 and TRBJ1-5, with a weak D call TRBD1 (6 bases). This CDR3 is 16 amino acids long. The V gene's germline CDR1 is MNHEY and CDR2 SMNVEV (reference sequence). V lost 4 bases to trimming and J lost 2 bases, with 15 bases between them. CDR3 sequence (DNA): TGTGCCAGCAGTTACTTCGAGGGGGAACGCAATCAGCCCCAGCATTTT. The encoded protein is CASSYFEGERNQPQHF.

This clonotype was seen more than once but under ten times. V and J are TRBV5-5 and TRBJ1-1, with 10 bases aligning to TRBD1. V lost 0 bases, J lost 10 bases, and 6 bases stayed unmatched. The germline CDR1 and CDR2 sequences are SGHKS and YYEKEE (reference sequence). This CDR3 spans 14 amino acids. CDR3 protein: CASSLVGTGVPAFF. DNA of the CDR3: TGTGCCAGCAGCTTGGTGGGGACAGGGGTGCCAGCTTTCTTT.

This chain uses TRBV5-1 with TRBJ1-1; D is perhaps TRBD1 (5 bases). This CDR3 comprises 15 residues. CDR1 is SGHRS and CDR2 is YFSETQ in the germline V gene. V lost 6 bases, J lost 0 bases, and 15 bases lay in between. The CDR3 loop reads CASNSRPGLNTEAFF. The DNA of the CDR3 is TGCGCCAGCAACTCTCGCCCGGGGCTGAACACTGAAGCTTTCTTT.

In its sample, this clonotype was seen a few times. Its ends do not fully match the called genes, so a read error is possible. The V and J genes are TRBV12-3 or TRBV12-4 and TRBJ2-1; D is unclear. The CDR3 totals 14 residues. The CDR3 nucleotides read TGTGCCAGCAGTCCCTATTACTCCTACAATGAGCGGTTCTTC. The encoded protein is CASSPYYSYNERFF.